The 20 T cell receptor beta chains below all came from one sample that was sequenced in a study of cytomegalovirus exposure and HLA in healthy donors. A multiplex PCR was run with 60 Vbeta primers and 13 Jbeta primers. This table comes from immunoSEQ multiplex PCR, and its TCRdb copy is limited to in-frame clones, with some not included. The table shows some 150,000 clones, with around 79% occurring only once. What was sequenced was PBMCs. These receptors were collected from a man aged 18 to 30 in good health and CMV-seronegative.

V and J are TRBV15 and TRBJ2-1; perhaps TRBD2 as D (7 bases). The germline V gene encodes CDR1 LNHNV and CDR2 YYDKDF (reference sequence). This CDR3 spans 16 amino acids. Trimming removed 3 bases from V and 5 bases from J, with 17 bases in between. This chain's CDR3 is CATSSRRAGDNNEQFF. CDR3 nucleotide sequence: TGTGCCACCAGCAGCCGCCGTGCGGGGGACAACAATGAGCAGTTCTTC.

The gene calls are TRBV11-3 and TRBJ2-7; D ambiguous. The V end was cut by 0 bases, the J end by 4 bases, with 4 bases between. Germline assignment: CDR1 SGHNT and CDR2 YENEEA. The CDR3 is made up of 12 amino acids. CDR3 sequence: CASSLDRYEQYF. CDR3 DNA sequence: TGTGCCAGCAGCTTAGACAGATACGAGCAGTACTTC.

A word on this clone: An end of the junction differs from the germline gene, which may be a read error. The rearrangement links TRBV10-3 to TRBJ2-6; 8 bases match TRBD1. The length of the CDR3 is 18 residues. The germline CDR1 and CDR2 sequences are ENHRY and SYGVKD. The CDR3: CAISALRTGWAGANGLTF. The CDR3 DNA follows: TGTGCCATCAGTGCTTTAAGGACAGGGTGGGCTGGGGCCAACGGCCTGACTTTC.

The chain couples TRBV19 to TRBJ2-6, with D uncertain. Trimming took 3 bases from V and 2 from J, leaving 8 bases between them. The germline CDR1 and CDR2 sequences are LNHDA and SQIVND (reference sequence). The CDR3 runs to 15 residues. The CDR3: CASSISVTGANVLTF. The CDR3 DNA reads TGTGCCAGTAGTATTAGTGTAACTGGGGCCAACGTCCTGACTTTC. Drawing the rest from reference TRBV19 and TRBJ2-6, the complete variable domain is DGGITQSPKYLFRKEGQNVTLSCEQNLNHDAMYWYRQDPGQGLRLIYYSQIVNDFQKGDIAEGYSVSREKKESFPLTVTSAQKNPTAFYLCASSISVTGANVLTFGAGSRLTVL.

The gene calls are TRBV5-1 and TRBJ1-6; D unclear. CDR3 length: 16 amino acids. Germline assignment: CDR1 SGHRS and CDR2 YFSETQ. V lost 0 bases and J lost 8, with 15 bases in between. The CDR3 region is CASSLASGASYSPLHF. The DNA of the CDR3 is TGCGCCAGCAGCTTGGCATCCGGAGCTTCCTATTCACCCCTCCACTTT.

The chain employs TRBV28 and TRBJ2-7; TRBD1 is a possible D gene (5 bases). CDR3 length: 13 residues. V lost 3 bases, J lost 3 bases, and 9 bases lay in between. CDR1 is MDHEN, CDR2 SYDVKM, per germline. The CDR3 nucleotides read TGTGCCAGCAGTTTTGACAGAAACTACGAGCAGTACGTC. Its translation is CASSFDRNYEQYV.

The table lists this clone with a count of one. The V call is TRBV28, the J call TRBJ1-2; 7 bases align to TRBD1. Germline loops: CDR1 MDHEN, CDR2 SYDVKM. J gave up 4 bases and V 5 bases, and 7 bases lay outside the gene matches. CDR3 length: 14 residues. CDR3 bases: TGTGCCAGCAGTAAACTAGGGGGCGGCTATGGCTACACCTTC. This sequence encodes CASSKLGGGYGYTF.

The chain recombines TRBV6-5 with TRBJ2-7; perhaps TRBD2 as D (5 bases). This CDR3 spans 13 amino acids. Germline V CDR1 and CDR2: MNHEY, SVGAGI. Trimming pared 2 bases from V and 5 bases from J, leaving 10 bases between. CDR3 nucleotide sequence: TGTGCCAGCAGTTACACCGCTAGCCACGAGCAGTACGTC. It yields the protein CASSYTASHEQYV.

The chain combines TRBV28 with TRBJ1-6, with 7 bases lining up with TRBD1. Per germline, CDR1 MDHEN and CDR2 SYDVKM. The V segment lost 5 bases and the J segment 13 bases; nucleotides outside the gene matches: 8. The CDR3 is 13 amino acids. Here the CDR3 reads CASSGQTGKPLHF. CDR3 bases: TGTGCCAGCAGTGGACAGACAGGGAAGCCCCTCCACTTT.

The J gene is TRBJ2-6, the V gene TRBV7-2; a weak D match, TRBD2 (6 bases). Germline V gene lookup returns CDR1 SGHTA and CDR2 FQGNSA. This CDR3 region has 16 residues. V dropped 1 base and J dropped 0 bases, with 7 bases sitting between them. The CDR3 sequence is CASSLGGDSGANVLTF. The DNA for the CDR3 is TGTGCCAGCAGCTTAGGGGGGGACTCTGGGGCCAACGTCCTGACTTTC.

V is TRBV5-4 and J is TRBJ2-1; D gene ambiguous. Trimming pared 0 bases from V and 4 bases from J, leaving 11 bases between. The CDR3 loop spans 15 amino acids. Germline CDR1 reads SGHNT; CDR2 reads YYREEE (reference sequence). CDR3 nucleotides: TGTGCCAGCAGCTTGGATAGCATTGAATACAATGAGCAGTTCTTC. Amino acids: CASSLDSIEYNEQFF.

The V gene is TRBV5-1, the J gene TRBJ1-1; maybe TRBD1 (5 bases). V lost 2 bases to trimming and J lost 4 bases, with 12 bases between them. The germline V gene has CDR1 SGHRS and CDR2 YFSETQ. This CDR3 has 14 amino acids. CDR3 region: CASSFGVGGTEAFF. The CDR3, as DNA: TGCGCCAGCAGCTTTGGGGTGGGGGGCACTGAAGCTTTCTTT.

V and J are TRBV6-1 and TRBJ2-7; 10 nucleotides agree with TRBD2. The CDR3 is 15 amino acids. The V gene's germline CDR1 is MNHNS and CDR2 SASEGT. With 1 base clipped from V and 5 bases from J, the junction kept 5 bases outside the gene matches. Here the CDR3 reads CASSEGAGGPHEQYV. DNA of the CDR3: TGTGCCAGCAGTGAAGGAGCGGGGGGGCCCCACGAGCAGTACGTC.

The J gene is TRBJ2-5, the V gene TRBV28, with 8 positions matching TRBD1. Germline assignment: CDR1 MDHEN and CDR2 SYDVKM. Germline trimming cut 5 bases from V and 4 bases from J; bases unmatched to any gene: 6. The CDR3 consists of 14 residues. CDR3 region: CASSLGQGGETQYF. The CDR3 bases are TGTGCCAGCAGTCTAGGACAGGGAGGAGAGACCCAGTACTTC.

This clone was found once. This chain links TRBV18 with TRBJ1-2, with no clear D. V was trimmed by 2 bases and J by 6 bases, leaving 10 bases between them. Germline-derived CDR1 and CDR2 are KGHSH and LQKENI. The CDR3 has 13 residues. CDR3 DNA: TGTGCCAGCTCACCAGCGGCGGATGATGGCTACACCTTC. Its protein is CASSPAADDGYTF.

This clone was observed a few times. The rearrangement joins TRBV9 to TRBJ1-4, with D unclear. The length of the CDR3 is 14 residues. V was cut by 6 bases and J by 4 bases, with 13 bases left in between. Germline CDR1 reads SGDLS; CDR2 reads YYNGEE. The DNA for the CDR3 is TGTGCCAGCACTAGTCCGTCTTTTAATGAAAAACTGTTTTTT. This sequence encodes CASTSPSFNEKLFF.

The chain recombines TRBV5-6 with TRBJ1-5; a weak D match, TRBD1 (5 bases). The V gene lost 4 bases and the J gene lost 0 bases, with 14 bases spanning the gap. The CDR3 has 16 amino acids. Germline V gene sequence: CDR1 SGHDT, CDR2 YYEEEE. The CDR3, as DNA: TGTGCCAGCAGCGACGGTGGGGACTATAGCAATCAGCCCCAGCATTTT. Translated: CASSDGGDYSNQPQHF. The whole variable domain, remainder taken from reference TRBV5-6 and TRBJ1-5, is DAGVTQSPTHLIKTRGQQVTLRCSPKSGHDTVSWYQQALGQGPQFIFQYYEEEERQRGNFPDRFSGHQFPNYSSELNVNALLLGDSALYLCASSDGGDYSNQPQHFGDGTRLSIL.

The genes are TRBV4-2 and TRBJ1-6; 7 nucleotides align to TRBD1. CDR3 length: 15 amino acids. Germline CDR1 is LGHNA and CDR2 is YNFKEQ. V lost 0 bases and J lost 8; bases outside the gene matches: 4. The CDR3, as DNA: TGTGCCAGCAGCCAAGATGGGACAGTCCATTCACCCCTCCACTTT. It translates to CASSQDGTVHSPLHF.

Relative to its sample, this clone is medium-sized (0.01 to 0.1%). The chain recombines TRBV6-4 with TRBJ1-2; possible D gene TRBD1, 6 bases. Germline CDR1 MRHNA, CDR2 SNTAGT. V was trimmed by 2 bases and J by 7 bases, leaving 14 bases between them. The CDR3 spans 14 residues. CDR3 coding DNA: TGTGCCAGCAGTGACCTATGGGGGCGCGGTGGCTACACCTTC. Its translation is CASSDLWGRGGYTF.

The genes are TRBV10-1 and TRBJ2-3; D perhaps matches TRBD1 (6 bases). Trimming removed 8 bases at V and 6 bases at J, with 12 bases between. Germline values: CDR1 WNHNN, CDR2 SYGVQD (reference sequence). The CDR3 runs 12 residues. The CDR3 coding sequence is TGCGCCAGCCCAGGGGCCAGGGATACGCAGTATTTT. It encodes CASPGARDTQYF.